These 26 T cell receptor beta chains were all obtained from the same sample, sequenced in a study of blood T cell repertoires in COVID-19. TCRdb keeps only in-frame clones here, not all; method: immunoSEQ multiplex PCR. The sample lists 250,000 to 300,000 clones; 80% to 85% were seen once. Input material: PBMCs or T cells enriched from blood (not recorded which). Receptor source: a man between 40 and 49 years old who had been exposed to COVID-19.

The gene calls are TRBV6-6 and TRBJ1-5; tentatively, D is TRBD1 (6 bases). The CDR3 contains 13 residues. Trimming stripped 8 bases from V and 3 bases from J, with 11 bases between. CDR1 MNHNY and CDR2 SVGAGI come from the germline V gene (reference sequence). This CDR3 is CASGDRNNQPQHF. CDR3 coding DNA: TGTGCCAGCGGAGACAGGAACAATCAGCCCCAGCATTTT.

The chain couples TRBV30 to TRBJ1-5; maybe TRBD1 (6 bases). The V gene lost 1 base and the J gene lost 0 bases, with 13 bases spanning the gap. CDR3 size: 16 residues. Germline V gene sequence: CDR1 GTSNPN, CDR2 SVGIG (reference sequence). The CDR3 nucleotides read TGTGCCTGGAGTGGGACAGTAGATTATAGCAATCAGCCCCAGCATTTT. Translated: CAWSGTVDYSNQPQHF.

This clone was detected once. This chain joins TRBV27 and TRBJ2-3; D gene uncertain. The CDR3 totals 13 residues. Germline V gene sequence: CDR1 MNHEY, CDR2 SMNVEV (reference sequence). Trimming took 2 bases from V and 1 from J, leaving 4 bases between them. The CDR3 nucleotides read TGTGCCAGCAGTTTAGTAGGCACAGATACGCAGTATTTT. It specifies CASSLVGTDTQYF.

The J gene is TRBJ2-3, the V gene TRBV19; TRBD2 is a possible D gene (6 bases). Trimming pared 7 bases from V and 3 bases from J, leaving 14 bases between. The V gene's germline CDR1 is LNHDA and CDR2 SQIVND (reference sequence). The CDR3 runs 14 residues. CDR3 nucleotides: TGTGCCAGTAATCCGGGAGAAGGTACAGATACGCAGTATTTT. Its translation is CASNPGEGTDTQYF. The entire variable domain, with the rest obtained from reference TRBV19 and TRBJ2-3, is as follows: DGGITQSPKYLFRKEGQNVTLSCEQNLNHDAMYWYRQDPGQGLRLIYYSQIVNDFQKGDIAEGYSVSREKKESFPLTVTSAQKNPTAFYLCASNPGEGTDTQYFGPGTRLTVL.

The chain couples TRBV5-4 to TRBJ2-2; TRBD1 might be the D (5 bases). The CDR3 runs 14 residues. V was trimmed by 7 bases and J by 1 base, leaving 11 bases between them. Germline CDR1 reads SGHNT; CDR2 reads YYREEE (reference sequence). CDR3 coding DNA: TGTGCCAGCCTTGACGGACAGAACACCGGGGAGCTGTTTTTT. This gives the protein CASLDGQNTGELFF. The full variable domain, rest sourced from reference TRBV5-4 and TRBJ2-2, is ETGVTQSPTHLIKTRGQQVTLRCSSQSGHNTVSWYQQALGQGPQFIFQYYREEENGRGNFPPRFSGLQFPNYSSELNVNALELDDSALYLCASLDGQNTGELFFGEGSRLTVL.

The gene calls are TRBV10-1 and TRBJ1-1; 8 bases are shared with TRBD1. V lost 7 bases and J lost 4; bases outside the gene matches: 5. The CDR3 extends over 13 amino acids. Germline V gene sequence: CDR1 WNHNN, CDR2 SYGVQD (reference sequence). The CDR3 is CASTNRGTTEAFF. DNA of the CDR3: TGCGCCAGCACAAACAGGGGGACCACTGAAGCTTTCTTT.

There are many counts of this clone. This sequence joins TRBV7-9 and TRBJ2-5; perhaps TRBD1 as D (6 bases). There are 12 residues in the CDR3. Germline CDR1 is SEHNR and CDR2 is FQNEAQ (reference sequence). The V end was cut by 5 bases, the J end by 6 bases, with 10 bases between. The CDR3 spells CASSPGDKTQYF. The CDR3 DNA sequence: TGTGCCAGCAGCCCCGGGGACAAGACCCAGTACTTC.

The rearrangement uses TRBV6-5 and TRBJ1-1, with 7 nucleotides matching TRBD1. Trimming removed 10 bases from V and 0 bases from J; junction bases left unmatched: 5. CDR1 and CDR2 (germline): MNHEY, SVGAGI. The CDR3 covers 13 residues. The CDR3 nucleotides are TGTGCCACCATAAGGGGGCTGAACACTGAAGCTTTCTTT. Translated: CATIRGLNTEAFF.

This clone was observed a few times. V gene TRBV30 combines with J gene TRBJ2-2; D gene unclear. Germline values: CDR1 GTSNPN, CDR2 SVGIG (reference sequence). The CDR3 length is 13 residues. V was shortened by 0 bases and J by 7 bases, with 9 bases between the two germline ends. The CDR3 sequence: CAWSVESSGELFF. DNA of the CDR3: TGTGCCTGGAGTGTCGAGAGTAGCGGGGAGCTGTTTTTT.

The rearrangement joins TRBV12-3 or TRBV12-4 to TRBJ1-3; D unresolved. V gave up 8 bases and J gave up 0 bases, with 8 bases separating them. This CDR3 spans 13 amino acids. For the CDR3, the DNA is TGTGCCAGCGTGCAGGACTCTGGAAACACCATATATTTT. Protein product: CASVQDSGNTIYF.

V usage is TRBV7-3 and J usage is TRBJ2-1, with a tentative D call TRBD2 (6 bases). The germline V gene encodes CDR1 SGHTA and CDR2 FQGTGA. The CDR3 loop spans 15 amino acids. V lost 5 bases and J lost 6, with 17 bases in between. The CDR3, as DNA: TGTGCCAGCAGCCCCCGGGACTCCACCGCCAATGAGCAGTTCTTC. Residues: CASSPRDSTANEQFF. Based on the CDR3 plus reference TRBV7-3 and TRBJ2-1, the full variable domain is GAGVSQTPSNKVTEKGKYVELRCDPISGHTALYWYRQSLGQGPEFLIYFQGTGAADDSGLPNDRFFAVRPEGSVSTLKIQRTERGDSAVYLCASSPRDSTANEQFFGPGTRLTVL.

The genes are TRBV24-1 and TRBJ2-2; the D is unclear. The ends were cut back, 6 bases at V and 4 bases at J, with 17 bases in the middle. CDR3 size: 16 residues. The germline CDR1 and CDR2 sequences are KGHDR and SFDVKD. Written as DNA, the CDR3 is TGTGCCACCAGTACAACAGAACCAGGTGGCACCGGGGAGCTGTTTTTT. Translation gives CATSTTEPGGTGELFF.

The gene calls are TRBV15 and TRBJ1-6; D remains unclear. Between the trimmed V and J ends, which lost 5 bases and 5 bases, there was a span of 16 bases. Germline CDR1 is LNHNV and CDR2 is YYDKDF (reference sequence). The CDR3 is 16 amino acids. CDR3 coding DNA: TGTGCCACCAGCGAGGGAACCCGAGTTCATAATTCACCCCTCCACTTT. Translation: CATSEGTRVHNSPLHF.

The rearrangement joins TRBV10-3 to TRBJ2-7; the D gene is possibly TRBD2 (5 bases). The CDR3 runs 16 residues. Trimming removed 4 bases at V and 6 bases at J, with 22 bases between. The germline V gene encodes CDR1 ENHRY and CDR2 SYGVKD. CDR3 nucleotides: TGTGCCATCAGTGGTCGGGATACCAACACCCGTGCCGAGCAGTACTTC. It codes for CAISGRDTNTRAEQYF.

The CDR3 here is CASSLAPSGSLNEQFF. The CDR3 nucleotides are TGTGCCAGCAGCTTAGCGCCTAGCGGGAGTCTGAATGAGCAGTTCTTC. The chain is built from TRBV7-2 and TRBJ2-1; 10 positions match TRBD2. CDR1 and CDR2 from the germline V gene are SGHTA and FQGNSA. Trimming took 0 bases from V and 7 from J; bases not matched to a gene: 6. The CDR3 loop spans 16 amino acids. Full variable domain (outside the CDR3, taken from reference TRBV7-2 and TRBJ2-1): GAGVSQSPSNKVTEKGKDVELRCDPISGHTALYWYRQSLGQGLEFLIYFQGNSAPDKSGLPSDRFSAERTGGSVSTLTIQRTQQEDSAVYLCASSLAPSGSLNEQFFGPGTRLTVL.

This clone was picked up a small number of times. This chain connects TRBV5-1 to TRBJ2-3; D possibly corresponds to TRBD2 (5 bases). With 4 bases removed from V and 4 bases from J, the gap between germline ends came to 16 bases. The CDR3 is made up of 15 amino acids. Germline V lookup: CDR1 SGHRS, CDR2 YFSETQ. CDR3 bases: TGCGCCAGCAGCCCCACCCCTAGCATCTCAGATACGCAGTATTTT. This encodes CASSPTPSISDTQYF.

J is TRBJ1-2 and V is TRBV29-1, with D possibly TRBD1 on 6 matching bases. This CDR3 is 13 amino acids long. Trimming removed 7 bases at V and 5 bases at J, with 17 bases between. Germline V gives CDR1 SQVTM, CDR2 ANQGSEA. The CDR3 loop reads CSAEQGNLYGYTF. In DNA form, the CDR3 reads TGCAGCGCCGAACAGGGAAATCTATATGGCTACACCTTC.

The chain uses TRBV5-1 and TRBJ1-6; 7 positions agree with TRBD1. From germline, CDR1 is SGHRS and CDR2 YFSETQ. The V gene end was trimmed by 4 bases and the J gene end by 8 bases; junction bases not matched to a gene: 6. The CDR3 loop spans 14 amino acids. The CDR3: CASSPDRVDSPLHF. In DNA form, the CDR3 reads TGCGCCAGCAGCCCAGACAGGGTCGATTCACCCCTCCACTTT. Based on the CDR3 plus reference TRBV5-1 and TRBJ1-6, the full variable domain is KAGVTQTPRYLIKTRGQQVTLSCSPISGHRSVSWYQQTPGQGLQFLFEYFSETQRNKGNFPGRFSGRQFSNSRSEMNVSTLELGDSALYLCASSPDRVDSPLHFGNGTRLTVT.

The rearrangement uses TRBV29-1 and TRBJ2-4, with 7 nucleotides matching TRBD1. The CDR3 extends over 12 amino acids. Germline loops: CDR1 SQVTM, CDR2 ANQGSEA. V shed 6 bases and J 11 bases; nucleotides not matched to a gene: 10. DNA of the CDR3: TGCAGCGTCAGAACAGGGGACCCCGTTCAGTACTTC. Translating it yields CSVRTGDPVQYF.

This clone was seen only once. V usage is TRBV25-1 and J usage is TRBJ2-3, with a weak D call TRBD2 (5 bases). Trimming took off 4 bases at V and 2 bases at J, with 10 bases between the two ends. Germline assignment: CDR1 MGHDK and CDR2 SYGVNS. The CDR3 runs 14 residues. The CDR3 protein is CASSGGLNTDTQYF. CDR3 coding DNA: TGTGCCAGCAGTGGCGGACTTAACACAGATACGCAGTATTTT.

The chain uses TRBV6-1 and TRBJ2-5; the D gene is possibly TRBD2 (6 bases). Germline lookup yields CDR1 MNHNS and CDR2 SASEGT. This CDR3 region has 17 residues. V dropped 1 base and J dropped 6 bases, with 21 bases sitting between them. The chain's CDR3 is CASSEVGGAHNKKTQYF. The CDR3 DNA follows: TGTGCCAGCAGTGAAGTTGGAGGGGCGCACAACAAGAAGACCCAGTACTTC.

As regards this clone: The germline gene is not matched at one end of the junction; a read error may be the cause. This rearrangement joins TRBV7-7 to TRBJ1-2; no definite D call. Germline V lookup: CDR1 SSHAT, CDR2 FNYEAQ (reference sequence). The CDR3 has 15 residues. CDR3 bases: TGTGCTAGCAGCCTAGGGCGGGGTGACGGCTATGGCTACACCTTC. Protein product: CASSLGRGDGYGYTF.

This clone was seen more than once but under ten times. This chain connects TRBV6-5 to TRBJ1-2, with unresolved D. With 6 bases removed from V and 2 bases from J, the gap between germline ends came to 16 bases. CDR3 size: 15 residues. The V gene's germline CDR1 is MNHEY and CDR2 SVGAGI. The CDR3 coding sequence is TGTGCCAGCAGCCCACCGCCCGGCGGAAACTATGGCTACACCTTC. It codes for CASSPPPGGNYGYTF.

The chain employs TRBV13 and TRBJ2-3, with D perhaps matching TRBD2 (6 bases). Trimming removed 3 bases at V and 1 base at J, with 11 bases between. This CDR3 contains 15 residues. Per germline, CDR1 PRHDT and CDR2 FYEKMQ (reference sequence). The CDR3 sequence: CASSFILAGTDTQYF. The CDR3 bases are TGTGCCAGCAGCTTCATACTAGCAGGCACAGATACGCAGTATTTT.

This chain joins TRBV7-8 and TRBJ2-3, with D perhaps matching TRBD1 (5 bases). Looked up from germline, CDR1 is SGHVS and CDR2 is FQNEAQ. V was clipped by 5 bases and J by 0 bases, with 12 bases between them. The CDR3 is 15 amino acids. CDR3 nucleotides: TGTGCCAGCAGCCCCAGGGTGGGGAGCACAGATACGCAGTATTTT. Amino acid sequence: CASSPRVGSTDTQYF.

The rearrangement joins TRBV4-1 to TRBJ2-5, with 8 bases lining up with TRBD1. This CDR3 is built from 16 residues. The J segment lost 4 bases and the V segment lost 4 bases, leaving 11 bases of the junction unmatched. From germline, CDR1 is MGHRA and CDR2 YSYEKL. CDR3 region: CASSPTTGQVGETQYF. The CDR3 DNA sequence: TGCGCCAGCAGCCCTACGACGGGACAGGTGGGAGAGACCCAGTACTTC.